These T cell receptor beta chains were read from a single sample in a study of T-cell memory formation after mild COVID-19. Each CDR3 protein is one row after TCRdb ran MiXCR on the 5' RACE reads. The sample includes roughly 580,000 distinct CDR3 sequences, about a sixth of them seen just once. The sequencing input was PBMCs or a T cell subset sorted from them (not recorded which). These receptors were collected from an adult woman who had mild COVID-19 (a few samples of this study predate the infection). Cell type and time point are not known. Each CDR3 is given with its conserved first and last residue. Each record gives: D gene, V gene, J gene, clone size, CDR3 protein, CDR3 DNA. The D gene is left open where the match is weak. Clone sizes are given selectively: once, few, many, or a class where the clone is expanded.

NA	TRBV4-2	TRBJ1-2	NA	CASSQERGGGYTF	TGTGCCAGCAGCCAAGAACGGGGGGGCGGCTACACCTTC
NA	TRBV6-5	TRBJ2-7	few	CASSYSEVYEQYF	TGTGCCAGCAGTTACTCTGAGGTTTACGAGCAGTACTTC
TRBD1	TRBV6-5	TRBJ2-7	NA	CASTSTGATYEQYF	TGTGCCAGCACCTCGACAGGGGCTACCTACGAGCAGTACTTC
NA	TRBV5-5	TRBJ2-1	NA	CASSPGPTSYNEQFF	TGTGCCAGCAGCCCTGGGCCCACCTCCTACAATGAGCAGTTCTTC
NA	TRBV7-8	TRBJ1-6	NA	CASSLAGREGGNSPLHF	TGTGCCAGCAGCTTAGCTGGCAGGGAAGGTGGTAATTCACCCCTCCACTTT
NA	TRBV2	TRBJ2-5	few	CASPSHPEETQYF	TGTGCCAGCCCGTCGCACCCCGAAGAGACCCAGTACTTC
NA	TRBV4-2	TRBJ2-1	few	CASSQDPVWNEQFF	TGTGCCAGCAGCCAAGATCCGGTCTGGAATGAGCAGTTCTTC
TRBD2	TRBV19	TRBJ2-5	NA	CASTSAGGSKETQYF	TGTGCCAGCACTAGCGCGGGGGGGTCGAAAGAGACCCAGTACTTC
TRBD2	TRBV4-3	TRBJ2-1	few	CASSLTGGYEQFF	TGCGCCAGCAGCCTAACGGGAGGCTATGAGCAGTTCTTC
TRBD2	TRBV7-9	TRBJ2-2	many	CASRDGLAVNTGELFF	TGTGCCAGCAGAGACGGGCTAGCGGTGAACACCGGGGAGCTGTTTTTT
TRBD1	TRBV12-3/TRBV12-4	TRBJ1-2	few	CASSSTTTGSNYGYTF	TGTGCCAGCAGTTCAACCACGACAGGGAGCAACTATGGCTACACCTTC
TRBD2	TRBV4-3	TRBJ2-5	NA	CASSQKAGDGTQYF	TGCGCCAGCAGCCAAAAAGCGGGAGATGGGACCCAGTACTTC
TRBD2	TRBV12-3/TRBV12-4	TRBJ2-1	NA	CASSLGLSSGGNEQFF	TGTGCCAGCAGTTTAGGCTTGTCTAGCGGGGGCAATGAGCAGTTCTTC
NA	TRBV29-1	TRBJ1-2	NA	CSAELGYGNYGYTF	TGCAGCGCCGAATTGGGGTACGGGAACTATGGCTACACCTTC
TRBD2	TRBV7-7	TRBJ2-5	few	CASSDLAGQETQYF	TGTGCCAGCAGCGACCTAGCGGGACAAGAGACCCAGTACTTC
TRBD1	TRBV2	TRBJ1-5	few	CASRVGTGTNQPQHF	TGTGCCAGCAGAGTTGGGACAGGGACAAATCAGCCCCAGCATTTT
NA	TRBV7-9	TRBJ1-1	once	CASSSHGNRGKNTEAFF	TGTGCCAGCAGCTCCCACGGAAATCGGGGGAAGAACACTGAAGCTTTCTTT
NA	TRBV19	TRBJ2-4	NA	CASSPRESWDLAKNIQYF	TGTGCCAGTAGTCCCCGGGAGTCCTGGGACTTAGCCAAAAACATTCAGTACTTC
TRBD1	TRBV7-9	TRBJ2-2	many	CASSDRDRANTGELFF	TGTGCCAGCAGTGACCGGGACAGGGCGAACACCGGGGAGCTGTTTTTT